This entry lists 20 T cell receptor beta chains sequenced from one sample in a study of T cell responses to AZD1222 COVID-19 vaccine. Here immunoSEQ multiplex PCR was the method, and the copy in TCRdb shows in-frame clones only, minus some. The data show approximately 140,000 clones, roughly nine tenths seen once. The sample was peripheral blood, taken 28 days after the second AZD1222 dose. The receptors stem from an adult who received the AZD1222 COVID-19 vaccine.

This clone was counted once. The chain combines TRBV29-1 with TRBJ1-6; 10 bases align to TRBD1. Germline CDR1 is SQVTM and CDR2 is ANQGSEA. Trimming removed 6 bases from V and 7 bases from J; junction bases left unmatched: 3. CDR3 length: 13 residues. The CDR3 DNA is TGCAGCGTCCGGACAGGGGGAAATTCACCCCTCCACTTT. The encoded protein is CSVRTGGNSPLHF.

The chain links TRBV18 to TRBJ2-3; 9 bases fit TRBD2. V dropped 5 bases and J dropped 2; count of bases not matched to a gene: 8. The CDR3 loop spans 16 amino acids. Germline V lookup: CDR1 KGHSH, CDR2 LQKENI. The CDR3 coding sequence is TGTGCCAGCTCAGCTCTAGCGGGAACGAACACAGATACGCAGTATTTT. Translation: CASSALAGTNTDTQYF.

The chain links TRBV14 to TRBJ1-1; D might be TRBD1 (6 bases). The CDR3 is 13 amino acids. Per germline, CDR1 SGHDN and CDR2 FVKESK. V dropped 3 bases and J dropped 7 bases, with 12 bases sitting between them. For the CDR3, the DNA is TGTGCCAGCAGCCACGGGGGCTTGGATGAAGCTTTCTTT. Protein: CASSHGGLDEAFF.

The chain is built from TRBV4-3 and TRBJ2-1; D is tentatively TRBD1 or TRBD2 (5 bases each). Trimming left V 0 bases short and J 6 bases short, with 15 bases between. The germline gives CDR1 LGHNA, CDR2 YSLEER. The CDR3 covers 16 residues. As DNA, the CDR3 is TGCGCCAGCAGCCAAGAACTCAGGGAGACTGGCAATGAGCAGTTCTTC. This translates into CASSQELRETGNEQFF.

The V call is TRBV2, the J call TRBJ2-3, with 14 bases identical to TRBD2. V dropped 3 bases and J dropped 2; count of bases not matched to a gene: 13. The germline CDR1 and CDR2 sequences are SNHLY and FYNNEI. The CDR3 is 20 residues long. The CDR3 DNA reads TGTGCCAGCAGTGACCCCTCATCCGGGACTAGCGGGGGATCCACAGATACGCAGTATTTT. Its protein is CASSDPSSGTSGGSTDTQYF.

This chain connects TRBV14 to TRBJ2-1, with D tentatively TRBD1 (6 bases). V lost 0 bases, J lost 8 bases, and 11 bases lay in between. Germline V gene data show CDR1 as SGHDN and CDR2 as FVKESK. CDR3 size: 14 residues. CDR3 sequence: CASSQDYRAHEQFF. DNA of the CDR3: TGTGCCAGCAGCCAAGATTACAGGGCCCATGAGCAGTTCTTC.

V usage is TRBV29-1 and J usage is TRBJ2-2; a weak D match, TRBD1 (6 bases). V was clipped by 7 bases and J by 1 base, with 7 bases between them. This CDR3 region has 12 residues. CDR1 SQVTM and CDR2 ANQGSEA come from the germline V gene. CDR3 amino acids: CSGGQNTGELFF. CDR3 DNA: TGCAGCGGGGGACAGAACACCGGGGAGCTGTTTTTT.

Written as DNA, the CDR3 is TGTGCCACCAGTGATTGGCCAGGGGGAAGGGGGCAAGAGACCCAGTACTTC. It translates to CATSDWPGGRGQETQYF. The chain has TRBV24-1 and TRBJ2-5; 7 bases are shared with TRBD1. Germline CDR1 is KGHDR and CDR2 is SFDVKD. V was pared by 2 bases and J by 2 bases, with 10 bases of the junction left unmatched. There are 17 residues in the CDR3.

A single count supports this clone. The chain carries TRBV30 and TRBJ1-5; D is possibly TRBD1 (5 bases). The CDR3 extends over 13 amino acids. Germline V CDR1 and CDR2: GTSNPN, SVGIG (reference sequence). The V end was cut by 4 bases, the J end by 0 bases, with 7 bases between. DNA for the CDR3: TGTGCCTGGACGACAGATAGCAATCAGCCCCAGCATTTT. It specifies CAWTTDSNQPQHF.

V usage is TRBV4-1 and J usage is TRBJ1-1; tentatively, D is TRBD1 (5 bases). CDR3 length: 18 residues. In germline, CDR1 is MGHRA, CDR2 YSYEKL. The V and J ends lost 2 bases and 0 bases respectively, with 19 bases between them. The CDR3 coding sequence is TGCGCCAGCAGCCAAATAGCCTGGGACGGAACATTGAACACTGAAGCTTTCTTT. It specifies CASSQIAWDGTLNTEAFF.

The J gene is TRBJ2-7, the V gene TRBV7-9; D call uncertain. The CDR3 totals 12 residues. The V gene's germline CDR1 is SEHNR and CDR2 FQNEAQ (reference sequence). V dropped 5 bases and J dropped 6 bases, with 11 bases sitting between them. The CDR3 nucleotides are TGTGCCAGCAGCCGGACGGGCGTCGAGCAGTACTTC. Translation: CASSRTGVEQYF.

V and J are TRBV6-2 or TRBV6-3 and TRBJ2-1; maybe TRBD2 (5 bases). The V gene's germline CDR1 is MNHEY and CDR2 SVGEGT. This CDR3 has 16 amino acids. V lost 0 bases and J lost 0, with 9 bases in between. DNA for the CDR3: TGTGCCAGCAGTTACTCGAGGGTGCGCTCCTACAATGAGCAGTTCTTC. Its protein product is CASSYSRVRSYNEQFF.

The rearrangement uses TRBV4-2 and TRBJ2-3, with 9 bases lining up with TRBD2. CDR3 length: 17 residues. The J segment lost 4 bases and the V segment lost 5 bases, leaving 13 bases of the junction unmatched. CDR1 LGHNA and CDR2 YNFKEQ come from the germline V gene. The CDR3 sequence: CASSFPGWREGADTQYF. The CDR3, as DNA: TGTGCCAGCAGCTTTCCCGGGTGGCGGGAGGGGGCAGATACGCAGTATTTT.

This chain joins TRBV7-2 and TRBJ1-3; possibly TRBD1 for D (6 bases). V was clipped by 2 bases and J by 4 bases, with 12 bases between them. The CDR3 contains 15 residues. Germline CDR1 and CDR2: SGHTA and FQGNSA. CDR3 protein: CASSLPGAGGNTIYF. In nucleotides, the CDR3 is TGTGCCAGCAGCTTACCGGGGGCGGGAGGAAACACCATATATTTT.

The chain carries TRBV5-1 and TRBJ2-1, with 10 nucleotides matching TRBD2. The CDR3 loop spans 16 amino acids. Germline-derived CDR1 and CDR2 are SGHRS and YFSETQ. Losses at the gene ends were 0 bases for V and 5 bases for J; bases not matched to a gene: 5. CDR3 bases: TGCGCCAGCAGCTTGGTAGCGGGAGGACCCCACAATGAGCAGTTCTTC. Translating it yields CASSLVAGGPHNEQFF.

The chain has TRBV5-1 and TRBJ1-2, with D possibly being TRBD1 (6 bases). Deletions cut 5 bases from V and 8 bases from J, with 19 bases between. The CDR3 loop spans 14 amino acids. Germline assignment: CDR1 SGHRS and CDR2 YFSETQ. In DNA form, the CDR3 reads TGCGCCAGCAGTCTTACCGCTACGGGGGCCGGCTACACCTTC. Its translation: CASSLTATGAGYTF.

This chain connects TRBV7-9 to TRBJ2-5; 8 nucleotides match TRBD1. CDR3 length: 14 residues. Germline V gene data show CDR1 as SEHNR and CDR2 as FQNEAQ (reference sequence). V trimming: 5 bases; J trimming: 1 base; junction bases outside the gene matches: 3. CDR3 in amino acids: CASSLDRGQETQYF. The CDR3 nucleotides read TGTGCCAGCAGCCTTGACAGGGGCCAAGAGACCCAGTACTTC.

This chain uses TRBV24-1 with TRBJ1-1; no clear D gene. V was pared by 3 bases and J by 1 base, with 5 bases between. CDR1 is KGHDR, CDR2 SFDVKD, per germline. This CDR3 is built from 13 residues. DNA of the CDR3: TGTGCCACCAGTGATGGACGGAACACTGAAGCTTTCTTT. This gives the protein CATSDGRNTEAFF.

J is TRBJ1-4 and V is TRBV4-3; no firm D call. Deletions cut 4 bases from V and 5 bases from J, with 14 bases between. This CDR3 is 15 amino acids long. Germline V gene sequence: CDR1 LGHNA, CDR2 YSLEER. The CDR3 reads CASSPGGEINEKLFF. The CDR3 nucleotides read TGCGCCAGCAGCCCCGGCGGGGAGATAAATGAAAAACTGTTTTTT.

This clone was counted once. CDR3 in amino acids: CASSYGHLNTEAFF. The CDR3 coding sequence is TGTGCCAGCAGTTATGGGCATCTGAACACTGAAGCTTTCTTT. This sequence joins TRBV6-2 or TRBV6-3 and TRBJ1-1; unclear D gene. This CDR3 has 14 amino acids. The germline V gene encodes CDR1 MNHEY and CDR2 SVGEGT. The germline V and J ends were trimmed by 3 bases and 0 bases, with 8 bases remaining between them.